This T cell receptor beta chain came from a study of human T cells and chemical hapten exposure. Findings of the study overall: TCRs at a frequency above 1 in 1000 stayed unchanged with DPC sensitization.

One entry per CDR3 protein results from TCRdb running MiXCR on the RACE reads. The table includes about 92,000 distinct CDR3 sequences, 8% to 10% detected once. Regarding this clonotype: Its antigen is not known.

Time point defined: pre-sensitization, week 0. The treatment: therapeutic diphenylcyclopropenone sensitization with weekly scalp DPC. The source material was whole blood, sampled in connection with sensitization to the hapten diphenylcyclopropenone (DPC). The clonotype originates from a woman aged 40-49 years with alopecia areata. Some clones in this sample may be carry-over from other donors' samples.

CDR3 bases: TGTGCCAGCAGTTTAGCGGACACTTATAATTCACCCCTCCACTTT. Translation: CASSLADTYNSPLHF. The chain carries TRBV12-3 or TRBV12-4 and TRBJ1-6, with D maybe TRBD1 (5 bases). The length of the CDR3 is 15 residues. V lost 0 bases, J lost 4 bases, and 7 bases lay in between.